The clone carrying this T cell receptor (beta chain) showed up many times. This specimen comes from a study of blood T cell repertoires in COVID-19. Study at large: The United States, Italy and Spain supplied acute and convalescent COVID-19 samples. The analysed material was cDNA or gDNA that came from T cells, B-cell-depleted T cells, or PBMCs.

The germline CDR1 and CDR2 sequences are SGDLS and YYNGEE. This CDR3 is 15 amino acids long. The V segment lost 4 bases and the J segment 3 bases; nucleotides outside the gene matches: 6. Original methodology: Reference gene primers were amplified, and this amplification served to estimate nucleated cell counts. The table came from immunoSEQ multiplex PCR; TCRdb's copy has only in-frame clones and leaves some out. The V and J calls and clone size were taken over from that table, and D and trimming were inferred from the DNA. The sample includes 250,000 to 300,000 clones, roughly 80% of them seen just once.

V usage is TRBV9 and J usage is TRBJ2-7, with TRBD1 matching 11 bases. The sequence derives from a man in his 60s who had recovered from COVID-19. The sequenced sample consisted of peripheral blood. The DNA for the CDR3 is TGTGCCAGCAGCCGGAAAGGGACAGGGGGCTACGAGCAGTACTTC. Translated, it gives CASSRKGTGGYEQYF.